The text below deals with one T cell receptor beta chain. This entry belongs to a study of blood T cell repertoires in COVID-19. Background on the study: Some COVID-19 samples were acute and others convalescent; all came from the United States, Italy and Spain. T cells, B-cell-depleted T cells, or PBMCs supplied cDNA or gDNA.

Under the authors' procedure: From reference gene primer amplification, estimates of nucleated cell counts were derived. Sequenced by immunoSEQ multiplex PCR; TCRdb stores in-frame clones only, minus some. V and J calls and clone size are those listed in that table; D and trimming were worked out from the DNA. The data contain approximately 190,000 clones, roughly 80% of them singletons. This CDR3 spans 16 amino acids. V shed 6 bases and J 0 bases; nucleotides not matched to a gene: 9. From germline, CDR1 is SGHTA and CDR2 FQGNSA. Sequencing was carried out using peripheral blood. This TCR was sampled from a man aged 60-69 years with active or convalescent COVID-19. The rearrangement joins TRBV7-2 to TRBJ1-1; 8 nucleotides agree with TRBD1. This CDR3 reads CASREPGQAMNTEAFF. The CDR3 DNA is TGTGCCAGCAGGGAACCGGGACAGGCAATGAACACTGAAGCTTTCTTT.